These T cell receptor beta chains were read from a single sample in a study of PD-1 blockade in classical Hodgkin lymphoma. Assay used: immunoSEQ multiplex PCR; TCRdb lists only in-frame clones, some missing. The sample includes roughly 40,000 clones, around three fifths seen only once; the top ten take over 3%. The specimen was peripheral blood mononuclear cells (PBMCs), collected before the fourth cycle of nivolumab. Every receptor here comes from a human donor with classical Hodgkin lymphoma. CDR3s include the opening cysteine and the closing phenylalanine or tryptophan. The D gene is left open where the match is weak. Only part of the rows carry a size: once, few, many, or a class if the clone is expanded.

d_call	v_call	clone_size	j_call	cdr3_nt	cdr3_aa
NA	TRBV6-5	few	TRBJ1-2	TGTGCCAGCAGTTACTCCGACAGGAGAGGCTACACCTTC	CASSYSDRRGYTF
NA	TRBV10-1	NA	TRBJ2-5	TGCGCCAGCAGTGAGGGCCGGGATACGTTGCAAGAGACCCAGTACTTC	CASSEGRDTLQETQYF
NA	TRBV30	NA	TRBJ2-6	TGTGCCTGGACCAGTCCCGGACGGACCTCTGGGGCCAACGTCCTGACTTTC	CAWTSPGRTSGANVLTF
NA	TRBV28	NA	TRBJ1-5	TGTGCCAGCAGTCCTACAGGGATCAGCAATCAGCCCCAGCATTTT	CASSPTGISNQPQHF
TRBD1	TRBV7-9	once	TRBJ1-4	TGTGCCAGCAGCTTGACAGGGGTAGGGAATGAAAAACTGTTTTTT	CASSLTGVGNEKLFF
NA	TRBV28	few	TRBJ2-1	TGTGCCAGCAGTTTATTCGGGCCGAATGAGCAGTTCTTC	CASSLFGPNEQFF
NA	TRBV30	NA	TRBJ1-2	TGTGCCTGGAGTTTAGGGACCCTAGGCGGCTACACCTTC	CAWSLGTLGGYTF
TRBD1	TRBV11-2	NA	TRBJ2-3	TGTGCCAGCAGCTCGGGACAGGGTGGGACAGATACGCAGTATTTT	CASSSGQGGTDTQYF
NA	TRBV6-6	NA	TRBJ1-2	TGTGCCAGCAGTTACGGGGCCCCTCCTTATGGCTACACCTTC	CASSYGAPPYGYTF
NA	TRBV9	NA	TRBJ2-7	TGTGCCAGCAGCGTAGCGCAGGACCAAGGCTACGAGCAGTACTTC	CASSVAQDQGYEQYF
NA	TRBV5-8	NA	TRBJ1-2	TGTGCCAGCACTTCCCCCCGGCAGCCTCCTGGCTACACCTTC	CASTSPRQPPGYTF
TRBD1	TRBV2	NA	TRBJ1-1	TGTGCCAGCAGTGAAGCTTCAGGGGGACTGGGCACTGAAGCTTTCTTT	CASSEASGGLGTEAFF
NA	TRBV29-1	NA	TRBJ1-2	TGCAGCGTTGAGCGAGGCTATGGCTACACCTTC	CSVERGYGYTF
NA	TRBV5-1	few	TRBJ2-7	TGCGCCAGCAGCTTGGCCTCAGGGTCCTACGAGCAGTACTTC	CASSLASGSYEQYF
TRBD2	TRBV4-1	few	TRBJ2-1	TGCGCCAGCAGCCAAGACCCTAGCGGGCCTTACAATGAGCAGTTCTTC	CASSQDPSGPYNEQFF
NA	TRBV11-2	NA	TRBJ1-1	TGTGCCAGCAGCTTTGGGGACACTGAAGCTTTCTTT	CASSFGDTEAFF
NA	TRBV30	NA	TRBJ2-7	TGTGCCTGGAGTCGACAGTCAGGACAGTACTTC	CAWSRQSGQYF
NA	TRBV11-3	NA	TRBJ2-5	TGTGCCAGCAGCTTTCGGAGGAACCAAGAGACCCAGTACTTC	CASSFRRNQETQYF
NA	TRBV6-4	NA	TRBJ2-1	TGTGCCAGCTTGGCAGGCTACAATGAGCAGTTCTTC	CASLAGYNEQFF
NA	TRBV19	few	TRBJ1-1	TGTGCCAGTAGCCATGGAAGACAGAACACTGAAGCTTTCTTT	CASSHGRQNTEAFF
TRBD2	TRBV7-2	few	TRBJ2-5	TGTGCCAGCAGCTTTTCTAGCGGGGCCCCCCAAGAGACCCAGTACTTC	CASSFSSGAPQETQYF
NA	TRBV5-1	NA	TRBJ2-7	TGCGCCAGCAGCTTGGGAGGGGGGGCCCACGAGCAGTACTTC	CASSLGGGAHEQYF
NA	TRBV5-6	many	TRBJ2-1	TGTGCCAGCAGCTTGGAGCTCTCCTACAATGAGCAGTTCTTC	CASSLELSYNEQFF
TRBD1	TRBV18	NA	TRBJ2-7	TGTGCCAGCTCAGGGGACAGGGGACCCTACGAGCAGTACTTC	CASSGDRGPYEQYF
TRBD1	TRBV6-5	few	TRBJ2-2	TGTGCCAGCTGCTGGGACAGGGGGGCCGGGGAGCTGTTTTTT	CASCWDRGAGELFF
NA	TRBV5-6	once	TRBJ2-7	TGTGCCAGCACCCTAGGGGGGCAGCGAATCTACGAGCAGTACTTC	CASTLGGQRIYEQYF
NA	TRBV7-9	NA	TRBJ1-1	TGTGCCAGCAGCTTAGAGAGGACCCTCGTGGGAACTGAAGCTTTCTTT	CASSLERTLVGTEAFF
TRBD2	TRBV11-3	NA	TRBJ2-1	TGTGCCAGCAGCGATGCTAGCGGTTACAATGAGCAGTTCTTC	CASSDASGYNEQFF
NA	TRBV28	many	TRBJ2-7	TGTGCCAGCAGTACGCCGGGACGGAACTACGAGCAGTACTTC	CASSTPGRNYEQYF
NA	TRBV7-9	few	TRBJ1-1	TGTGCCAGCAGCACAAAGTTGGGAGGCACTGAAGCTTTCTTT	CASSTKLGGTEAFF
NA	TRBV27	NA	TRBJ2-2	TGTGCCAGCAGTTTATCACGAATAGTTAGGAACACCGGGGAGCTGTTTTTT	CASSLSRIVRNTGELFF
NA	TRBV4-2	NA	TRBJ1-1	TGTGCCAGCAGCCAAGTAGGTGAGGGGCACACTGAAGCTTTCTTT	CASSQVGEGHTEAFF
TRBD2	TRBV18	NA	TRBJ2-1	TGTGCCAGCTCACCAGGGACTAGCGGGGGGGCCACGTTCTTC	CASSPGTSGGATFF
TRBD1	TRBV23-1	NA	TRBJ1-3	TGCGCCAGCAGCCTACGGGACAGGGGTAACTTTACTGGAAACACCATATATTTT	CASSLRDRGNFTGNTIYF
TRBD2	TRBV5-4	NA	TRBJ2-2	TGTGCCAGCAGCTTGGGGCGGGGGGCGAACACCGGGGAGCTGTTTTTT	CASSLGRGANTGELFF
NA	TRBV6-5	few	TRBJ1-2	TGTGCCAGCAGTTACTCGGGATTCTATGGCTACACCTTC	CASSYSGFYGYTF
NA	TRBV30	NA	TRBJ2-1	TGTGCCTGGAACCCCCCAAGGTCCTACAATGAGCAGTTCTTC	CAWNPPRSYNEQFF
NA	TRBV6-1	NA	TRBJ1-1	TGTGCCAGCGTGAGCACCGCAAACACTGAAGCTTTCTTT	CASVSTANTEAFF
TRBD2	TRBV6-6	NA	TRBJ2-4	TGTGCCAGCAGTTTGACTAGCGGGAGAGACATTCAGTACTTC	CASSLTSGRDIQYF
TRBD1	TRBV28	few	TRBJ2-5	TGTGCCAGCAGTTTGGGACAGGGTGACAAAGAGACCCAGTACTTC	CASSLGQGDKETQYF
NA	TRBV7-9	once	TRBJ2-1	TGTGCCAGCAGCTTAGGTTGGGGCCCCCACCATGAGCAGTTCTTC	CASSLGWGPHHEQFF
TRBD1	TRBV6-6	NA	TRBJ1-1	TGTGCCAGCAGTTACGGGAAGATACAGGGGGGAACTGAAGCTTTCTTT	CASSYGKIQGGTEAFF
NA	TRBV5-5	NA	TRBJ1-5	TGTGCCAGCAGCAAAGACAGTTATAGCAATCAGCCCCAGCATTTT	CASSKDSYSNQPQHF
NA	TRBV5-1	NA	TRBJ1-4	TGCGCCAGCAGCTATAATCACAGACAGGACCTCAATGAAAAACTGTTTTTT	CASSYNHRQDLNEKLFF
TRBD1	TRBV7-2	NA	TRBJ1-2	TGTGCCAGCAGCCCTGACAGGGCGGGTTTGTCTAACTATGGCTACACCTTC	CASSPDRAGLSNYGYTF
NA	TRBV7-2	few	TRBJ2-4	TGTGCCAGCAGCTTAAGGGGGGACATTCAGTACTTC	CASSLRGDIQYF
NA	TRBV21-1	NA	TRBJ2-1	TGTGCCAGCAGCAACACAGGGGACATTTACAATGAGCAGTTCTTC	CASSNTGDIYNEQFF
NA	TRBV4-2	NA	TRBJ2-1	TGTGCCAGCAGCGACGGCCGGCAGGGGCAGTTCTTC	CASSDGRQGQFF
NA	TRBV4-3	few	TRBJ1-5	TGCGCCAGCAGCCAAGAGCTGGGAAATCAGCCCCAGCATTTT	CASSQELGNQPQHF
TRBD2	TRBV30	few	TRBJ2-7	TGTGCCTGGACGCGGAGTCAGCGGGGGGGGGAGCAGTACTTC	CAWTRSQRGGEQYF
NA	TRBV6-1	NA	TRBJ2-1	TGTGCCAGCAGTCAGGGGCCCTACAATGAGCAGTTCTTC	CASSQGPYNEQFF
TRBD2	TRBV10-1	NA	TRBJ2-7	TGCGCCAGCAGTGAGGGACTAGCGGGGAAAGGGGAGCAGTACTTC	CASSEGLAGKGEQYF
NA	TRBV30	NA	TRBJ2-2	TGTGCCTGGACCTTCCGAGTTGGCGGGGAGCTGTTTTTT	CAWTFRVGGELFF
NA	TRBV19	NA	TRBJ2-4	TGTGCCAGTAGTATCGGTGTAGGCAAAAACATTCAGTACTTC	CASSIGVGKNIQYF
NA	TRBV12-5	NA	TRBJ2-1	TGTGCTAGTGGTTTGGCAGCGACAGGCAACAATGAGCAGTTCTTC	CASGLAATGNNEQFF
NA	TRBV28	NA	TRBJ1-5	TGTGCCAGCAGTCCATCGGTAGGGTTGGGGAGCCTGGATCAGCCCCAGCATTTT	CASSPSVGLGSLDQPQHF
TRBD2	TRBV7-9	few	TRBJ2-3	TGTGCCAGCAGCTTGAGAGGGACTAGCGGGAGGACTAGCACAGATACGCAGTATTTT	CASSLRGTSGRTSTDTQYF
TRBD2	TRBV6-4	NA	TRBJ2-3	TGTGCCAGCAGTGACGGGGCTAGCGGGGGGGTGATCGATACGCAGTATTTT	CASSDGASGGVIDTQYF
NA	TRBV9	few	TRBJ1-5	TGTGCCAGCAGCGTAGACCTCAATCAGCCCCAGCATTTT	CASSVDLNQPQHF
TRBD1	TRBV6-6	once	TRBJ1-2	TGTGCCAGCAGTTATTGGCAGGGGGCCGGAGGCTACACCTTC	CASSYWQGAGGYTF